The 19 T cell receptor beta chains reported below all come from one sample, sequenced in a study of blood T cell repertoires in COVID-19. Sequencing used immunoSEQ multiplex PCR; TCRdb keeps in-frame clones, though not all of them. Among tens of thousands of clones listed, 75% to 85% were seen once. Sequences were obtained from peripheral blood. These receptors all stem from a human donor in a cohort sampled during active COVID-19.

This clone was detected a few times. CDR3 loop: CASSSGGARGSYEQYF. The DNA of the CDR3 is TGTGCCAGCAGCTCAGGGGGCGCGCGGGGATCCTACGAGCAGTACTTC. V usage is TRBV5-4 and J usage is TRBJ2-7; TRBD1 matches 8 bases. Trimming cost V 3 bases and J 1 base; bases outside gene matches: 9. The length of the CDR3 is 16 residues. The V gene's germline CDR1 is SGHNT and CDR2 YYREEE (reference sequence).

The count of this clone is one. This sequence joins TRBV30 and TRBJ2-7, with 8 bases lining up with TRBD1. Germline V gene sequence: CDR1 GTSNPN, CDR2 SVGIG (reference sequence). The CDR3 covers 14 residues. V shed 3 bases, J shed 6 bases, and the junction held 10 bases outside the gene matches. CDR3 residues: CAWRRQGAQGEQYF. The CDR3 DNA is TGTGCCTGGAGACGCCAGGGGGCGCAGGGCGAGCAGTACTTC.

The chain uses TRBV30 and TRBJ1-2; 10 bases are shared with TRBD1. Germline CDR1 is GTSNPN and CDR2 is SVGIG (reference sequence). V lost 2 bases to trimming and J lost 7 bases; unmatched junction nucleotides: 4. The CDR3 is 13 residues long. CDR3 in amino acids: CAWSLTGGSGYTF. In DNA, the CDR3 is TGTGCCTGGAGTTTGACAGGGGGCTCTGGCTACACCTTC.

This chain joins TRBV6-5 and TRBJ1-1; D is uncertain. V lost 4 bases and J lost 11, with 14 bases in between. Germline V gene lookup returns CDR1 MNHEY and CDR2 SVGAGI. The CDR3 is made up of 12 amino acids. The CDR3 region has the DNA TGTGCCAGCAGTTCTATCGGAGAAAGGGCTTTCTTT. It specifies CASSSIGERAFF.

This clone was observed a single time. The chain uses TRBV10-3 and TRBJ2-7; 9 nucleotides line up with TRBD2. Trimming at V came to 0 bases and at J to 6 bases, leaving 3 bases not matched to a gene. The CDR3 is 14 residues long. Germline V lookup: CDR1 ENHRY, CDR2 SYGVKD. CDR3 amino acids: CAISESFSGGEQYF. The CDR3 DNA reads TGTGCCATCAGTGAGTCGTTTAGCGGGGGCGAGCAGTACTTC.

This chain joins TRBV5-1 and TRBJ2-1; the match to TRBD2 covers 11 bases. Trimming cost V 10 bases and J 7 bases; bases outside gene matches: 10. Germline CDR1 reads SGHRS; CDR2 reads YFSETQ. The CDR3 covers 14 residues. CDR3 sequence reads: CACNRLAGMNEQFF. The DNA for the CDR3 is TGCGCCTGCAACCGACTAGCGGGAATGAATGAGCAGTTCTTC.

This clone was observed a handful of times. This chain connects TRBV28 to TRBJ2-6; TRBD2 might be the D (6 bases). The germline CDR1 and CDR2 sequences are MDHEN and SYDVKM. V was pared by 7 bases and J by 1 base, with 20 bases between. This CDR3 is built from 18 residues. The CDR3 spells CASKVGGPRISGANVLTF. In nucleotides, the CDR3 is TGTGCCAGCAAAGTCGGGGGACCGAGAATTTCTGGGGCCAACGTCCTGACTTTC.

V usage is TRBV5-5 and J usage is TRBJ2-1; tentatively, D is TRBD1 (6 bases). Per the germline V gene, CDR1 is SGHKS and CDR2 is YYEKEE (reference sequence). The CDR3 runs to 15 residues. V lost 0 bases to trimming and J lost 1 base, with 8 bases between them. CDR3 amino acids: CASSLDRVSYNEQFF. The CDR3 bases are TGTGCCAGCAGCTTGGACAGGGTTTCCTACAATGAGCAGTTCTTC. Based on the CDR3 plus reference TRBV5-5 and TRBJ2-1, the full variable domain is DAGVTQSPTHLIKTRGQQVTLRCSPISGHKSVSWYQQVLGQGPQFIFQYYEKEERGRGNFPDRFSARQFPNYSSELNVNALLLGDSALYLCASSLDRVSYNEQFFGPGTRLTVL.

The rearrangement links TRBV6-5 to TRBJ2-2; weak D call: TRBD2 (6 bases). Per germline, CDR1 MNHEY and CDR2 SVGAGI. Trimming took off 5 bases at V and 6 bases at J, with 13 bases between the two ends. The CDR3 covers 14 residues. The CDR3 loop is CASSPPGAAGELFF. CDR3 DNA: TGTGCCAGCAGTCCGCCGGGAGCCGCCGGGGAGCTGTTTTTT.

V usage is TRBV28 and J usage is TRBJ2-7; a weak D match, TRBD1 (6 bases). The CDR3 runs 15 residues. CDR1 and CDR2 from the germline V gene are MDHEN and SYDVKM. The germline V and J ends were trimmed by 1 base and 1 base, with 11 bases remaining between them. The CDR3 sequence: CASSLSGTLSYEQYF. The CDR3 DNA sequence: TGTGCCAGCAGTTTATCCGGGACACTATCCTACGAGCAGTACTTC.

This sequence joins TRBV7-9 and TRBJ1-5; no clear D. The V and J ends lost 5 bases and 3 bases respectively, with 11 bases between them. Germline V CDR1 and CDR2: SEHNR, FQNEAQ (reference sequence). This CDR3 has 14 amino acids. The CDR3 bases are TGTGCCAGCAGCCTGGGCCCTTACAATCAGCCCCAGCATTTT. Translated, it gives CASSLGPYNQPQHF.

The rearrangement uses TRBV24-1 and TRBJ2-3, with 9 bases identical to TRBD1. This CDR3 spans 17 amino acids. V lost 0 bases, J lost 2 bases, and 5 bases stayed unmatched. The germline CDR1 and CDR2 sequences are KGHDR and SFDVKD. CDR3 residues: CATSDLKDRGNTDTQYF. CDR3 coding DNA: TGTGCCACCAGTGATTTGAAGGACAGGGGAAACACAGATACGCAGTATTTT.

This sequence joins TRBV11-3 and TRBJ2-3, with 14 bases that match TRBD2. The CDR3 runs 19 residues. J was trimmed by 4 bases and V by 0 bases; bases with no gene match: 9. Per the germline V gene, CDR1 is SGHNT and CDR2 is YENEEA. CDR3 residues: CASSLDPPGLAGASDTQYF. The CDR3 region has the DNA TGTGCCAGCAGCTTAGATCCCCCGGGACTAGCGGGAGCTTCAGATACGCAGTATTTT.

The gene calls are TRBV18 and TRBJ2-7, with D perhaps matching TRBD1 (6 bases). The germline CDR1 and CDR2 sequences are KGHSH and LQKENI. V was trimmed by 2 bases and J by 2 bases, leaving 10 bases between them. The CDR3 is made up of 14 amino acids. This chain's CDR3 is CASSPETGTYEQYF. The CDR3 DNA reads as TGTGCCAGCTCACCAGAGACAGGAACCTACGAGCAGTACTTC.

The chain links TRBV19 to TRBJ2-5; TRBD1 matches at 8 bases. Trimming took 7 bases from V and 10 from J; bases not matched to a gene: 11. CDR1 and CDR2 from the germline V gene are LNHDA and SQIVND (reference sequence). This CDR3 contains 13 residues. As DNA, the CDR3 is TGTGCCAGTATTGGGTGGGGACAGGAGGACCAGTACTTC. It yields the protein CASIGWGQEDQYF. Variable domain in full (rest from reference TRBV19 and TRBJ2-5): DGGITQSPKYLFRKEGQNVTLSCEQNLNHDAMYWYRQDPGQGLRLIYYSQIVNDFQKGDIAEGYSVSREKKESFPLTVTSAQKNPTAFYLCASIGWGQEDQYFGPGTRLLVL.

The chain recombines TRBV5-6 with TRBJ2-6; D is undetermined. Germline V gene lookup returns CDR1 SGHDT and CDR2 YYEEEE. V lost 1 base, J lost 0 bases, and 8 bases lay in between. The CDR3 runs 16 residues. The CDR3 region is CASSLIASSGANVLTF. The CDR3 nucleotides read TGTGCCAGCAGCTTGATAGCTAGCTCTGGGGCCAACGTCCTGACTTTC. The whole variable domain, filled in from reference TRBV5-6 and TRBJ2-6, reads DAGVTQSPTHLIKTRGQQVTLRCSPKSGHDTVSWYQQALGQGPQFIFQYYEEEERQRGNFPDRFSGHQFPNYSSELNVNALLLGDSALYLCASSLIASSGANVLTFGAGSRLTVL.

This chain uses TRBV6-5 with TRBJ1-6; 7 bases agree with TRBD1. This CDR3 has 14 residues. With V trimmed by 5 bases and J by 10 bases, 8 bases remained unmatched. CDR1 and CDR2 (germline): MNHEY, SVGAGI. CDR3 sequence: CASSRDSLISPLHF. The CDR3 DNA sequence: TGTGCCAGCAGTCGGGACAGCCTTATCTCACCCCTCCACTTT.

The gene calls are TRBV28 and TRBJ1-6, with TRBD1 identical over 11 bases. This CDR3 is 18 amino acids long. V lost 1 base, J lost 10 bases, and 12 bases stayed unmatched. In germline, CDR1 is MDHEN, CDR2 SYDVKM. DNA for the CDR3: TGTGCCAGCAGTTTATACCCACCAGGGACAGGGGGGAGCTCACCCCTCCACTTT. Amino acid sequence: CASSLYPPGTGGSSPLHF.

In this sample, this clone turned up once. The chain links TRBV4-1 to TRBJ2-7; a weak D match, TRBD2 (6 bases). Between the trimmed V and J ends, which lost 0 bases and 0 bases, there was a span of 12 bases. The CDR3 totals 16 residues. CDR1 is MGHRA, CDR2 YSYEKL, per germline. CDR3 nucleotide sequence: TGCGCCAGCAGCCAAGATATTGGGGGGTTCTCCTACGAGCAGTACTTC. It is translated as CASSQDIGGFSYEQYF.